The clone carrying this T cell receptor beta chain was seen many times. Germline CDR1 SGHTA, CDR2 FQGNSA. The CDR3 sequence is 16 residues long. J lost 2 bases, V lost 0 bases, and 5 bases had no gene match. The source of the sample is a study of Graves' ophthalmopathy and Graves' hyperthyroidism. Beta-chain TCR CDR3 regions were amplified from RNA transcripts. An opening RT-PCR round employed HTBI primers and preceded a second-round multiplex PCR. MiXCR, run by TCRdb on the multiplex PCR reads, gives a single entry per CDR3 protein. The sample yields approximately 540,000 distinct CDR3 sequences, just under 40% seen once.

Sequencing input: peripheral blood or thyroid tissue (not recorded which). V usage is TRBV7-2 and J usage is TRBJ2-7; 9 nucleotides agree with TRBD1. This TCR was recovered from an adult man with Graves' hyperthyroidism. In DNA form, the CDR3 reads TGTGCCAGCAGCTTAGCCGGGACAGGGAGCCCCTACGAGCAGTACTTC. Amino acid sequence: CASSLAGTGSPYEQYF.